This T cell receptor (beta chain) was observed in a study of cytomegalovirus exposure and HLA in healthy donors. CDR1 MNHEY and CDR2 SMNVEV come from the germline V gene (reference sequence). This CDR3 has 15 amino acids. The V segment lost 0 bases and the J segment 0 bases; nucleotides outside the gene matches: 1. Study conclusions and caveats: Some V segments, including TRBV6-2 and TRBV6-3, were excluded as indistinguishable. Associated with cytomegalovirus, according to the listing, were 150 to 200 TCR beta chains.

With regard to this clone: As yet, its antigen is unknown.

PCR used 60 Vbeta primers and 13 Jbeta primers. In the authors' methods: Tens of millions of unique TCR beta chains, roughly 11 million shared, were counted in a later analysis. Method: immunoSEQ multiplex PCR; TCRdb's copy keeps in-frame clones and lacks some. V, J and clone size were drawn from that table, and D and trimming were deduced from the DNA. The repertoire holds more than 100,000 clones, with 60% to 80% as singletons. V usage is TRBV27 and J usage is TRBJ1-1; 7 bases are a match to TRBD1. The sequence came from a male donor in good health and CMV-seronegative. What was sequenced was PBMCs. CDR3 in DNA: TGTGCCAGCAGTTTATCAGGGACAGTGAACACTGAAGCTTTCTTT. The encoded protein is CASSLSGTVNTEAFF.